Below, 26 T cell receptor beta chains from the same sample are listed, as sequenced in a study of cytomegalovirus exposure and HLA in healthy donors. Primers: 60 Vbeta forward and 13 Jbeta reverse. Produced via immunoSEQ multiplex PCR; TCRdb's table is partial and in-frame only. The sample has about 190,000 clones; 70% to 75% are singletons. Source material: PBMCs. These receptors were collected from a young woman in good health and CMV-seropositive.

The rearrangement links TRBV6-5 to TRBJ2-1; TRBD1 matches 7 bases. J was trimmed by 8 bases and V by 2 bases; bases with no gene match: 12. This CDR3 has 16 amino acids. The germline V gene has CDR1 MNHEY and CDR2 SVGAGI. CDR3 coding DNA: TGTGCCAGCAGTTACATAGAACAAGGGGGCGGCGATGAGCAGTTCTTC. Translating gives CASSYIEQGGGDEQFF.

The rearrangement joins TRBV7-9 to TRBJ2-7; possible D gene TRBD2, 6 bases. The CDR3 is 14 residues long. Germline V lookup: CDR1 SEHNR, CDR2 FQNEAQ (reference sequence). Trimming shortened V by 5 bases and J by 1 base, and 12 bases separated the two germline ends. DNA for the CDR3: TGTGCCAGCAGCGTGTACCGGGGGTCCTACGAGCAGTACTTC. It is translated as CASSVYRGSYEQYF.

This clone was found once. The CDR3 bases are TGTGCCACCAGCATGTCGGACACCCGATCCTACGAGCAGTACTTC. It is translated as CATSMSDTRSYEQYF. This chain uses TRBV15 with TRBJ2-7; D perhaps matches TRBD1 (5 bases). V gave up 4 bases and J gave up 1 base, with 14 bases separating them. This CDR3 spans 15 amino acids. Germline V gene sequence: CDR1 LNHNV, CDR2 YYDKDF (reference sequence).

The chain joins TRBV1 to TRBJ2-5; the table's D call of TRBD1 was not tested on the DNA. TRBV1 is annotated as a pseudogene. CDR3 length equals 16 residues. The CDR3 loop is CTSSPLLGRAQETQYF. The CDR3 DNA reads as TGCACCAGCAGCCCTTTGTTGGGCAGGGCCCAAGAGACCCAGTACTTC.

The chain joins TRBV9 to TRBJ1-1, with D unresolved. The CDR3 is 14 residues long. V was clipped by 5 bases and J by 1 base, with 12 bases between them. Germline V gives CDR1 SGDLS, CDR2 YYNGEE. The CDR3 coding sequence is TGTGCCAGCAGGCAAGGATCGGGGAACACTGAAGCTTTCTTT. Its protein product is CASRQGSGNTEAFF. Full variable domain (rest looked up from reference TRBV9 and TRBJ1-1): DSGVTQTPKHLITATGQRVTLRCSPRSGDLSVYWYQQSLDQGLQFLIQYYNGEERAKGNILERFSAQQFPDLHSELNLSSLELGDSALYFCASRQGSGNTEAFFGQGTRLTVV.

The chain links TRBV14 to TRBJ1-1; D may be TRBD1 (6 bases). This CDR3 has 13 amino acids. Trimming pared 3 bases from V and 8 bases from J, leaving 13 bases between. Germline CDR1 and CDR2: SGHDN and FVKESK. The CDR3 DNA reads as TGTGCCAGCAGCCAGCGGGGGCCTGGAGAAGCTTTCTTT. Encoded protein: CASSQRGPGEAFF.

The chain has TRBV6-6 and TRBJ2-5, with 7 bases aligning to TRBD1. Germline V lookup: CDR1 MNHNY, CDR2 SVGAGI (reference sequence). With 6 bases clipped from V and 4 bases from J, the junction kept 8 bases outside the gene matches. The CDR3 runs 14 residues. DNA of the CDR3: TGTGCCAGCAGGAGAGTAGGGGGCCCAGAGACCCAGTACTTC. It codes for CASRRVGGPETQYF.

The chain carries TRBV7-8 and TRBJ2-7, with TRBD2 matching over 7 bases. The CDR3 totals 15 residues. Germline loops: CDR1 SGHVS, CDR2 FQNEAQ. The ends lost 0 bases at V and 7 bases at J; junction bases unmatched: 9. In DNA, the CDR3 is TGTGCCAGCAGCTTAGCTGGGGGGGTAAGTGAAGAGCAGTACTTC. Protein product: CASSLAGGVSEEQYF.

This chain joins TRBV27 and TRBJ2-7; D is perhaps TRBD2 (5 bases). Per the germline V gene, CDR1 is MNHEY and CDR2 is SMNVEV (reference sequence). The V end lost 5 bases, the J end lost 2 bases, and 19 bases lay between the germline ends. This CDR3 has 16 residues. The CDR3 sequence is CASSARAAGPTYEQYF. The CDR3 nucleotides are TGTGCCAGCAGTGCGCGGGCCGCAGGTCCGACCTACGAGCAGTACTTC.

The chain combines TRBV1 with TRBJ2-7; the D call of TRBD2 is as the table states it, not checked on the DNA. TRBV1 is a pseudogene segment. The CDR3 consists of 15 residues. The CDR3 spells CTSSQDTAGALEQYF. The CDR3 DNA reads TGCACCAGCAGCCAAGATACCGCGGGAGCTCTAGAGCAGTACTTC.

The sample holds a few counts of this clone. The chain has TRBV7-2 and TRBJ2-2; 8 bases map to TRBD2. CDR3 length: 14 amino acids. The V gene end was trimmed by 5 bases and the J gene end by 3 bases; junction bases not matched to a gene: 2. In germline, CDR1 is SGHTA, CDR2 FQGNSA. The CDR3 here is CASSRGGYTGELFF. The DNA of the CDR3 is TGTGCCAGCAGCCGCGGGGGGTACACCGGGGAGCTGTTTTTT. Drawing the rest from reference TRBV7-2 and TRBJ2-2, the complete variable domain is GAGVSQSPSNKVTEKGKDVELRCDPISGHTALYWYRQSLGQGLEFLIYFQGNSAPDKSGLPSDRFSAERTGGSVSTLTIQRTQQEDSAVYLCASSRGGYTGELFFGEGSRLTVL.

The chain joins TRBV5-1 to TRBJ2-5; 10 nucleotides align to TRBD2. This CDR3 is built from 14 residues. With V trimmed by 6 bases and J by 11 bases, 13 bases remained unmatched. Germline V gene lookup returns CDR1 SGHRS and CDR2 YFSETQ. The CDR3 protein is CASNSGLADGEQYF. The CDR3 nucleotides read TGCGCCAGCAACTCCGGACTAGCGGACGGGGAGCAGTACTTC.

The V call is TRBV7-9, the J call TRBJ2-5; 8 nucleotides align to TRBD2. This CDR3 spans 17 amino acids. V shed 5 bases, J shed 4 bases, and the junction held 15 bases outside the gene matches. CDR1 is SEHNR, CDR2 FQNEAQ, per germline (reference sequence). CDR3 sequence: CASSQTPGAGGGETQYF. Here the CDR3 DNA reads TGTGCCAGCAGCCAAACCCCGGGGGCGGGAGGCGGAGAGACCCAGTACTTC.

The chain couples TRBV7-9 to TRBJ1-1; no definite D call. V lost 5 bases to trimming and J lost 1 base, with 14 bases between them. The germline CDR1 and CDR2 sequences are SEHNR and FQNEAQ (reference sequence). The CDR3 consists of 15 residues. CDR3 sequence reads: CASSGSGSPNTEAFF. The CDR3 region has the DNA TGTGCCAGCAGCGGATCCGGGTCCCCGAACACTGAAGCTTTCTTT.

This clone came up a few times. This chain uses TRBV25-1 with TRBJ2-7, with 9 bases fitting TRBD1. Trimming at V came to 9 bases and at J to 5 bases, leaving 11 bases not matched to a gene. Germline V gene data show CDR1 as MGHDK and CDR2 as SYGVNS. The CDR3 is made up of 14 amino acids. In DNA, the CDR3 is TGTGCCAGTACCGGGACAGGGAGGACCCACGAGCAGTACTTC. Amino acid sequence: CASTGTGRTHEQYF.

In DNA, the CDR3 is TGTGCCAGCAGGACTTTTCCCTACAATGAGCAGTTCTTC. Its translation: CASRTFPYNEQFF. The chain couples TRBV27 to TRBJ2-1; no firm D call. CDR3 length equals 13 residues. Deletions cut 6 bases from V and 2 bases from J, with 8 bases between. Germline-derived CDR1 and CDR2 are MNHEY and SMNVEV (reference sequence).

This chain connects TRBV29-1 to TRBJ1-1; D might be TRBD1 (5 bases). CDR3 size: 21 residues. Germline loops: CDR1 SQVTM, CDR2 ANQGSEA. Trimming removed 3 bases at V and 3 bases at J, with 35 bases between. The CDR3, as DNA: TGCAGCGTTGATAGACATCTAAGATTCGGCACTTTCAGTAAACAGGACACTGAAGCTTTCTTT. It encodes CSVDRHLRFGTFSKQDTEAFF. Full variable domain (remainder filled in from reference TRBV29-1 and TRBJ1-1): SAVISQKPSRDICQRGTSLTIQCQVDSQVTMMFWYRQQPGQSLTLIATANQGSEATYESGFVIDKFPISRPNLTFSTLTVSNMSPEDSSIYLCSVDRHLRFGTFSKQDTEAFFGQGTRLTVV.

This clone was seen a few times. V usage is TRBV19 and J usage is TRBJ2-7, with 9 positions matching TRBD1. The CDR3 runs to 13 residues. Per the germline V gene, CDR1 is LNHDA and CDR2 is SQIVND (reference sequence). Unmatched junction bases numbered 1, after V lost 2 bases and J lost 5 bases. The CDR3 is CASSITGGHEQYF. CDR3 in DNA: TGTGCCAGTAGTATAACAGGGGGCCACGAGCAGTACTTC.

This clone was counted a single time. The rearrangement links TRBV5-1 to TRBJ2-3; the match to TRBD1 covers 7 bases. Germline V CDR1 and CDR2: SGHRS, YFSETQ. Losses at the gene ends were 0 bases for V and 0 bases for J; bases not matched to a gene: 7. This CDR3 has 17 residues. Here the CDR3 reads CASSLVVGTASTDTQYF. The CDR3 DNA is TGCGCCAGCAGCTTGGTAGTGGGGACAGCTAGCACAGATACGCAGTATTTT.

The V and J genes are TRBV19 and TRBJ1-2; weak D call: TRBD1 (5 bases). Germline lookup yields CDR1 LNHDA and CDR2 SQIVND (reference sequence). V was shortened by 5 bases and J by 5 bases, with 9 bases between the two germline ends. The CDR3 loop spans 12 amino acids. The CDR3 DNA is TGTGCCAGTAGTGCCCAGGGTTATGGCTACACCTTC. It is translated as CASSAQGYGYTF.

J is TRBJ1-1 and V is TRBV19; D may be TRBD1 (6 bases). The germline CDR1 and CDR2 sequences are LNHDA and SQIVND (reference sequence). The CDR3 is 14 residues long. Trimming removed 5 bases at V and 4 bases at J, with 14 bases between. This CDR3 reads CASSVPLQGTEAFF. The DNA of the CDR3 is TGTGCCAGTAGTGTTCCGCTACAGGGCACTGAAGCTTTCTTT.

This clone showed up just a few times. The J gene is TRBJ1-1, the V gene TRBV27, with TRBD1 as a possible D gene (6 bases). The CDR3 is 14 residues long. In germline, CDR1 is MNHEY, CDR2 SMNVEV (reference sequence). V dropped 3 bases and J dropped 4 bases, with 12 bases sitting between them. CDR3 DNA sequence: TGTGCCAGCAGTTTTCAGGGGCCGCTCACTGAAGCTTTCTTT. Residues: CASSFQGPLTEAFF.

The V call is TRBV27, the J call TRBJ2-6; 12 positions agree with TRBD1. V lost 4 bases to trimming and J lost 8 bases; unmatched junction nucleotides: 6. This CDR3 contains 16 residues. In germline, CDR1 is MNHEY, CDR2 SMNVEV (reference sequence). CDR3 residues: CASSSYGTGGSNVLTF. The CDR3 DNA reads TGTGCCAGCAGTTCCTACGGGACAGGGGGCTCCAACGTCCTGACTTTC. The whole variable domain, filled in from reference TRBV27 and TRBJ2-6, reads EAQVTQNPRYLITVTGKKLTVTCSQNMNHEYMSWYRQDPGLGLRQIYYSMNVEVTDKGDVPEGYKVSRKEKRNFPLILESPSPNQTSLYFCASSSYGTGGSNVLTFGAGSRLTVL.

The rearrangement joins TRBV15 to TRBJ1-1; 7 nucleotides match TRBD1. Germline V CDR1 and CDR2: LNHNV, YYDKDF (reference sequence). The CDR3 extends over 16 amino acids. V shed 0 bases, J shed 0 bases, and the junction held 4 bases outside the gene matches. The CDR3 spells CATSRDGGQLNTEAFF. CDR3 coding DNA: TGTGCCACCAGCAGAGATGGGGGACAGTTGAACACTGAAGCTTTCTTT.

The chain has TRBV6-1 and TRBJ2-3, with D perhaps matching TRBD1 (7 bases). The germline gives CDR1 MNHNS, CDR2 SASEGT. The V end lost 3 bases, the J end lost 1 base, and 11 bases lay between the germline ends. The CDR3 is 15 residues long. The CDR3 nucleotides read TGTGCCAGCAGTGACACAGGGGAGGGCACAGATACGCAGTATTTT. Translating gives CASSDTGEGTDTQYF.

In its sample, this clone was seen a few times. This chain connects TRBV9 to TRBJ2-7; 11 positions agree with TRBD1. The V segment lost 3 bases and the J segment 0 bases; nucleotides outside the gene matches: 5. This CDR3 region has 16 residues. Germline V gives CDR1 SGDLS, CDR2 YYNGEE. CDR3 region: CASSGTGGIYSYEQYF. DNA for the CDR3: TGTGCCAGCAGCGGGACAGGGGGCATTTACTCCTACGAGCAGTACTTC.